This T cell receptor beta chain stems from a study of Ad26.COV2.S vaccination and SARS-CoV-2 variants listed by TCRdb under 2021. Notes on the research overall: Vaccine-arm donors were drawn from COV1001, a multicentre, randomized, double-blind, placebo-controlled phase I-IIa trial of Ad26.COV2.S in healthy adults. Ad26.COV2.S was administered intramuscularly at a dose of 5x10^10 or 1x10^11 viral particles, either as one shot or as two shots given 56 days apart. Sequencing of the TCRbeta repertoire served to evaluate the specificity and breadth of SARS-CoV-2-reactive T cell receptors following Ad26.COV2.S vaccination. A total of roughly 30 samples were included in the TCR-sequenced set, comprising roughly 19 Ad26.COV2.S vaccine recipients, 5 placebo recipients and 8 SARS-CoV-2 convalescent individuals. Participants in the trial were split at random into five groups of five each, receiving low-dose or high-dose Ad26.COV2.S once or twice, or else placebo on both occasions. Throughout the experiments and outcome assessment, investigators stayed blinded to trial group allocation. The study at large found these results: According to the authors, total T cell responses may have been underestimated by the TCR breadth and depth analyses. Vaccine and placebo recipients had similar non-spike TCR breadth, a finding consistent with the vaccine containing only spike. Higher spike-specific TCR breadth was observed in Ad26.COV2.S recipients than in placebo recipients (P = 0.0014). After vaccination, substantial breadth of spike-specific CD8+ and CD4+ T cell responses was reported. Comparing responses between vaccine doses or regimens was not something the study was powered to do.

In the germline V gene, CDR1 corresponds to SGHAT and CDR2 to FQNNGV. The junction shows trimming of 3 bases on V and 4 bases on J, plus 3 bases between the germline ends. The cysteine opens and the phenylalanine closes a CDR3 of 12 amino acids. Only the CDR3 portion is preserved as DNA: 36 bases, with reading frame beginning at the first base. As to this clone: It lacks a known antigen. It has no much larger one-base neighbor in the sample; base qualities were not kept.

Taken with the paper, the label for treatment or condition translates to: around 19 received Ad26.COV2.S at low or high dose, single or two shots; 5 received placebo; per-sample allocation not given. Repertoires of vaccine and placebo recipients were sequenced from samples taken on day 63 after the first injection. Cohort 1b enrolled 20 to 30 adults aged 18-55 years at a single site in Boston, USA, between 29 July and 7 August 2020. Ad26.COV2.S was a replication-incompetent adenovirus type 26 vector expressing a prefusion-stabilized SARS-CoV-2 spike protein from the original Wuhan strain. The immunoSEQ Assay was the method used to sequence TCRbeta CDR3 regions. After extraction, genomic DNA underwent amplification by bias-controlled multiplex PCR, followed by high-throughput sequencing. As for the authors' bioinformatics: To quantify the absolute abundance of each unique TCRbeta CDR3 region, sequences were collapsed and filtered. Usable DNA was measured by amplifying reference genes present in all nucleated cells, and TCRbeta template counts were normalized to that usable DNA to estimate T cell fraction. Repertoire TCRs were annotated as SARS-CoV-2-specific by exact matching of V gene, CDR3 amino acid sequence and J gene to a known reactive TCR set. The reference SARS-CoV-2 TCR set was derived from MIRA and filtered for enrichment in COVID-19-positive ImmuneCODE repertoires, a step that removed public or cross-reactive TCRs. Using the MIRA antigens, annotated TCRs were further analysed by specific ORF or by position within an ORF. Breadth was defined as annotated unique rearrangements over total unique productive rearrangements; depth was the summed frequency of those rearrangements. Two-sided Wilcoxon rank-sum tests were used to compare TCR breadth between groups. TCRdb holds this immuneACCESS table with in-frame rearrangements only. Some clones are missing; in checked studies, unresolved V genes explain under half, and the rest has no known cause. V and J calls and clone size are given by that table; D and trimming were obtained from the DNA. Present in this sample are some 400,000 clones, about 88% of which were seen just once. The leading ten clones occupy 1.5% to 2% of the sample.

The rearrangement combines TRBV11-2 with TRBJ2-2; the D gene cannot be resolved reliably. The material sequenced was peripheral blood, taken in a trial of Ad26.COV2.S vaccine versus placebo. This receptor was obtained from a person between 18 and 65 years old who received the Ad26.COV2.S COVID-19 vaccine or a placebo. The DNA sequence is TGTGCCAGCAGCTTTGGCACCGGGGAGCTGTTTTTT. It translates to CASSFGTGELFF.